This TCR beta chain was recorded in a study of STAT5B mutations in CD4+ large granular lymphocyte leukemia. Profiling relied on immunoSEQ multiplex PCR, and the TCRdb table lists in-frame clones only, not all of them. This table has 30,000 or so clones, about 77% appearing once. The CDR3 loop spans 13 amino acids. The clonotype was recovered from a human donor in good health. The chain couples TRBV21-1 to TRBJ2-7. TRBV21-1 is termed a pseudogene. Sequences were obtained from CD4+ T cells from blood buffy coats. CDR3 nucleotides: TGTGCCAGCAGCAAAGAACGAGAAGGCGAGCAGTACTTC. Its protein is CASSKEREGEQYF.